This TCR beta chain is drawn from a study of T cells in tumors after PD-1 blockade. Study-wide background: Patients had no prior checkpoint blockade, systemic immunosuppressants, or anti-cancer therapy within 4 weeks.

This clone occurred once. The CDR3 totals 14 residues. Germline lookup yields CDR1 DFQATT and CDR2 SNEGSKA (reference sequence). V was shortened by 3 bases and J by 0 bases, with 12 bases between the two germline ends. The table came from immunoSEQ multiplex PCR; TCRdb's copy has only in-frame clones and leaves some out. The repertoire includes about 16,000 clones, approximately 80% of them detected once, and approximately 24% sits in the top ten. The sequencing used PBMCs, collected after anti-PD-1 treatment. V is TRBV20-1 and J is TRBJ2-7; no firm D call. The receptor was isolated from a human donor with basal cell carcinoma. CDR3 nucleotide sequence: TGCAGTGCTAGTTCCAGGCTCAGCTCCTACGAGCAGTACTTC. Encoded protein: CSASSRLSSYEQYF.